These 17 T cell receptor beta chains came from one sample sequenced in a study of blood T cell repertoires in COVID-19. Some clones are missing from TCRdb's copy, which holds only in-frame ones; the method was immunoSEQ multiplex PCR. The data contain some 200,000 clones, about 86% of them singletons. Sequenced sample: peripheral blood. The receptors originated from a man younger than 35 with active or convalescent COVID-19.

The gene calls are TRBV9 and TRBJ1-4, with no clear D. Per the germline V gene, CDR1 is SGDLS and CDR2 is YYNGEE. V shed 7 bases and J shed 5 bases, with 9 bases lying between them. CDR3 size: 12 residues. The CDR3 DNA follows: TGTGCCAGCGGCAGCGGAAATGAAAAACTGTTTTTT. This sequence encodes CASGSGNEKLFF. Together with reference TRBV9 and TRBJ1-4, the CDR3 gives the full variable domain: DSGVTQTPKHLITATGQRVTLRCSPRSGDLSVYWYQQSLDQGLQFLIQYYNGEERAKGNILERFSAQQFPDLHSELNLSSLELGDSALYFCASGSGNEKLFFGSGTQLSVL.

The V call is TRBV9, the J call TRBJ2-3; the D gene is possibly TRBD2 (6 bases). V was clipped by 0 bases and J by 4 bases, with 12 bases between them. CDR3 size: 15 residues. The germline V gene encodes CDR1 SGDLS and CDR2 YYNGEE. CDR3 sequence (DNA): TGTGCCAGCAGCGTAGAGGGGACGGGGGCAGATACGCAGTATTTT. Translated: CASSVEGTGADTQYF.

The rearrangement links TRBV5-5 to TRBJ2-7; D is possibly TRBD1 (5 bases). Germline-derived CDR1 and CDR2 are SGHKS and YYEKEE (reference sequence). The CDR3 loop spans 15 amino acids. V lost 1 base and J lost 0, with 11 bases in between. CDR3 sequence: CASSLRQGYSYEQYF. The DNA of the CDR3 is TGTGCCAGCAGCTTGAGGCAGGGTTACTCCTACGAGCAGTACTTC.

The V call is TRBV11-2, the J call TRBJ2-1; D not certain. Germline assignment: CDR1 SGHAT and CDR2 FQNNGV. CDR3 length: 13 residues. Trimming stripped 3 bases from V and 8 bases from J, with 11 bases between. CDR3 residues: CASSLAGMDEQFF. In nucleotides, the CDR3 is TGTGCCAGCAGCTTGGCAGGCATGGATGAGCAGTTCTTC.

This sequence joins TRBV3-1 (or the pseudogene TRBV3-2) and TRBJ2-2, with TRBD1 identical over 9 bases. The V gene end was trimmed by 1 base and the J gene end by 4 bases; junction bases not matched to a gene: 7. The CDR3 runs 17 residues. CDR1 is LGHDT, CDR2 YNNKEL, per germline (reference sequence). The CDR3 loop is CASSQVSTGGFTGELFF. CDR3 DNA: TGTGCCAGCAGCCAAGTCTCCACAGGGGGCTTCACCGGGGAGCTGTTTTTT.

This rearrangement joins TRBV19 to TRBJ1-1; D is ambiguous. Per the germline V gene, CDR1 is LNHDA and CDR2 is SQIVND (reference sequence). The ends were cut back, 0 bases at V and 3 bases at J, with 8 bases in the middle. The CDR3 is 14 amino acids. CDR3 protein: CASSIDWEYTEAFF. CDR3 sequence (DNA): TGTGCCAGTAGTATAGATTGGGAGTACACTGAAGCTTTCTTT.

The chain couples TRBV7-2 to TRBJ1-2, with 7 positions matching TRBD1. The trim removed 1 base at V and 7 bases at J, leaving 9 bases unmatched. Germline loops: CDR1 SGHTA, CDR2 FQGNSA. This CDR3 spans 15 amino acids. The CDR3 spells CASSLGGEGGRGYTF. DNA for the CDR3: TGTGCCAGCAGCTTAGGAGGTGAAGGGGGCCGTGGCTACACCTTC.

V usage is TRBV9 and J usage is TRBJ2-5; D not resolved. This CDR3 has 11 amino acids. Germline V gives CDR1 SGDLS, CDR2 YYNGEE. Trimming pared 4 bases from V and 8 bases from J, leaving 9 bases between. CDR3 DNA: TGTGCCAGCAGCAACTCCGATACCCAGTACTTC. Translation gives CASSNSDTQYF.

DNA for the CDR3: TGTGCCAGCAGCTTGAACAGGGGTTTGGGGGTTGGTGAAAAACTGTTTTTT. As protein: CASSLNRGLGVGEKLFF. The V call is TRBV11-2, the J call TRBJ1-4; 7 bases fit TRBD1. Germline V gives CDR1 SGHAT, CDR2 FQNNGV. With 3 bases clipped from V and 7 bases from J, the junction kept 14 bases outside the gene matches. The CDR3 has 17 amino acids.

V and J are TRBV7-3 and TRBJ1-6, with D perhaps matching TRBD1 (6 bases). The CDR3 spans 15 residues. Germline V gives CDR1 SGHTA, CDR2 FQGTGA. V lost 4 bases and J lost 9, with 16 bases in between. CDR3 sequence: CASSSGSQGSSPLHF. The CDR3 DNA reads as TGTGCCAGCAGCTCAGGAAGTCAGGGGAGTTCACCCCTCCACTTT. The full variable domain, completed using reference TRBV7-3 and TRBJ1-6, is GAGVSQTPSNKVTEKGKYVELRCDPISGHTALYWYRQSLGQGPEFLIYFQGTGAADDSGLPNDRFFAVRPEGSVSTLKIQRTERGDSAVYLCASSSGSQGSSPLHFGNGTRLTVT.

This clone was observed a handful of times. The gene calls are TRBV10-2 and TRBJ2-2; D is unclear. The germline gives CDR1 WSHSY, CDR2 SAAADI. Trimming stripped 0 bases from V and 4 bases from J, with 6 bases between. This CDR3 comprises 14 residues. CDR3 amino acids: CASSESGSTGELFF. Here the CDR3 DNA reads TGCGCCAGCAGTGAGTCGGGCAGCACCGGGGAGCTGTTTTTT.

The chain links TRBV29-1 to TRBJ1-2; no definite D call. Trimming took 7 bases from V and 5 from J, leaving 17 bases between them. The CDR3 totals 13 residues. Germline V CDR1 and CDR2: SQVTM, ANQGSEA. The CDR3 loop reads CSAGGSEVYGYTF. The CDR3 DNA follows: TGCAGCGCCGGAGGGTCGGAGGTGTATGGCTACACCTTC.

The sample holds one count of this clone. The chain recombines TRBV5-1 with TRBJ1-2, with TRBD1 matching 11 bases. This CDR3 has 16 residues. Germline CDR1 is SGHRS and CDR2 is YFSETQ. V trimming: 4 bases; J trimming: 4 bases; junction bases outside the gene matches: 9. For the CDR3, the DNA is TGCGCCAGCAGCCCCAACCCGGGACAGGGGGGCTATGGCTACACCTTC. This gives the protein CASSPNPGQGGYGYTF.

This chain joins TRBV27 and TRBJ1-6, with 12 positions matching TRBD1. Trimming removed 7 bases from V and 9 bases from J; junction bases left unmatched: 10. Germline CDR1 reads MNHEY; CDR2 reads SMNVEV (reference sequence). This CDR3 region has 16 residues. This chain's CDR3 is CASKGQGAFSSSPLHF. Written as DNA, the CDR3 is TGTGCCAGCAAGGGACAGGGGGCATTTTCAAGTTCACCCCTCCACTTT.

V usage is TRBV6-5 and J usage is TRBJ1-5; 9 bases are shared with TRBD1. In germline, CDR1 is MNHEY, CDR2 SVGAGI. J gave up 5 bases and V 0 bases, and 5 bases lay outside the gene matches. CDR3 length equals 16 residues. The CDR3 DNA sequence: TGTGCCAGCAGTTACTCATTCAGGACAGGGGATCAGCCCCAGCATTTT. Its protein is CASSYSFRTGDQPQHF.

This clone came up a few times. V is TRBV21-1 and J is TRBJ2-3; TRBD2, the table's D call, was not compared with the DNA. TRBV21-1 is listed as a pseudogene. The CDR3 totals 17 residues. CDR3 nucleotide sequence: TGTGCCAGCAGCAAAGAAATGGCGGGGAGAGACACAGATACGCAGTATTTT. Translated: CASSKEMAGRDTDTQYF.

The rearrangement uses TRBV24-1 and TRBJ2-1; no definite D call. Trimming shortened V by 2 bases and J by 3 bases, and 7 bases separated the two germline ends. CDR1 KGHDR and CDR2 SFDVKD come from the germline V gene. This CDR3 spans 14 amino acids. Written as DNA, the CDR3 is TGTGCCACCAGTGATTCCCGGAGCTACAATGAGCAGTTCTTC. Translated: CATSDSRSYNEQFF.